This TCR beta chain is from a study of blood T cells in healthy people across ages. From germline, CDR1 is MNHEY and CDR2 SVGAGI. V gave up 11 bases and J gave up 10 bases, with 15 bases separating them. This CDR3 has 11 residues. A sample-barcoded 5' primer and a J-beta primer mix were used in a second PCR of roughly 6 to 11 cycles. TCRdb itself ran the 5' RACE reads through MiXCR, one entry per CDR3 protein. The sample contains about 1,400,000 distinct CDR3 sequences, 35% to 45% of which appear only once. This clonotype was observed a few times. The sample was blood. The TCR sequence derives from a young woman in good health. This sequence joins TRBV6-5 and TRBJ2-1, with D uncertain. The CDR3 is CASWGTREQFF. CDR3 DNA sequence: TGTGCCTCCTGGGGTACGAGAGAGCAGTTCTTC.